The subject of this entry is one TCR beta chain. The data belong to a study of cytomegalovirus exposure and HLA in healthy donors. Germline CDR1 SGHDT, CDR2 YYEEEE. The V and J ends lost 3 bases and 0 bases, in that order; junction bases with no gene match: 6. The CDR3 is 16 residues long. This table comes from immunoSEQ multiplex PCR, and its TCRdb copy is limited to in-frame clones, with some not included. The data show 100,000 to 150,000 clones, 90% to 95% seen once. The origin of this receptor is a young woman in good health and CMV-seronegative. The J gene is TRBJ1-1, the V gene TRBV5-6; TRBD1 matches at 9 bases. Sequencing used PBMCs. The CDR3 DNA reads as TGTGCCAGCAGCTCTCCGGGACAGGGCATGAACACTGAAGCTTTCTTT. Translated: CASSSPGQGMNTEAFF. Using reference TRBV5-6 and TRBJ1-1 for the parts outside the CDR3, the full variable domain is DAGVTQSPTHLIKTRGQQVTLRCSPKSGHDTVSWYQQALGQGPQFIFQYYEEEERQRGNFPDRFSGHQFPNYSSELNVNALLLGDSALYLCASSSPGQGMNTEAFFGQGTRLTVV.